The 18 T cell receptor beta chains in this list originate from one sample, sequenced in a study of cytomegalovirus exposure and HLA in healthy donors. The primer mix had 60 Vbeta and 13 Jbeta primers. Using immunoSEQ multiplex PCR, the repertoire was profiled, and TCRdb retains in-frame clones only, with some absent. The sample contains some 200,000 clones, 80% to 85% of which appear only once. Sample: PBMCs. The receptor source for this set is a woman aged 18 to 35 in good health and CMV-seronegative.

This chain uses TRBV27 with TRBJ2-7; 8 nucleotides align to TRBD1. The CDR3 is 13 amino acids. The germline V gene has CDR1 MNHEY and CDR2 SMNVEV (reference sequence). V was pared by 5 bases and J by 6 bases, with 6 bases of the junction left unmatched. The CDR3 here is CASSIGQGPEQYF. As DNA, the CDR3 is TGTGCCAGCAGTATAGGACAGGGTCCCGAGCAGTACTTC.

The CDR3 protein is CASSVAGLAGGKGTDTQYF. DNA for the CDR3: TGCGCCAGCAGCGTTGCTGGACTAGCGGGGGGAAAGGGCACAGATACGCAGTATTTT. V usage is TRBV5-1 and J usage is TRBJ2-3, with TRBD2 identical over 14 bases. V gave up 4 bases and J gave up 1 base; unmatched junction bases: 11. Germline V gene data show CDR1 as SGHRS and CDR2 as YFSETQ. This CDR3 has 19 residues.

The CDR3, as DNA: TGTGCCAGCAGTCTAGCGGGAGAAGGATCTGAGCAGTTCTTC. As protein: CASSLAGEGSEQFF. J is TRBJ2-1 and V is TRBV6-5; TRBD2 matches at 10 bases. Germline-derived CDR1 and CDR2 are MNHEY and SVGAGI. Losses at the gene ends were 5 bases for V and 9 bases for J; bases not matched to a gene: 7. This CDR3 has 14 amino acids.

The rearrangement joins TRBV18 to TRBJ2-5; 11 positions match TRBD2. The junction had 11 bases not matched to a gene; V was cut back by 3 bases and J by 5 bases. CDR1 is KGHSH, CDR2 LQKENI, per germline. CDR3 length: 17 amino acids. The CDR3 DNA sequence: TGTGCCAGCTCACCTAGGGCTAGCGGGAGGCTTCAGGAGACCCAGTACTTC. As protein: CASSPRASGRLQETQYF.

The J gene is TRBJ2-1, the V gene TRBV2; 7 bases line up with TRBD2. Per the germline V gene, CDR1 is SNHLY and CDR2 is FYNNEI. This CDR3 has 14 amino acids. Unmatched junction bases numbered 12, after V lost 10 bases and J lost 6 bases. CDR3 coding DNA: TGTGCCACGTTAACCGGGACTAACCGCAATGAGCAGTTCTTC. It yields the protein CATLTGTNRNEQFF.

This sequence joins TRBV13 and TRBJ1-5; 8 nucleotides match TRBD1. The germline V gene has CDR1 PRHDT and CDR2 FYEKMQ (reference sequence). The CDR3 runs to 15 residues. Trimming cost V 2 bases and J 4 bases; bases outside gene matches: 4. The CDR3 loop reads CASSLSRGHNQPQHF. The CDR3, as DNA: TGTGCCAGCAGCTTAAGCAGGGGGCATAATCAGCCCCAGCATTTT.

The V and J genes are TRBV11-3 and TRBJ2-1, with TRBD2 identical over 10 bases. The length of the CDR3 is 17 residues. CDR1 is SGHNT and CDR2 is YENEEA in the germline V gene. Germline trimming cut 1 base from V and 3 bases from J; bases unmatched to any gene: 6. Written as DNA, the CDR3 is TGTGCCAGCAGCTTAGGTCCCCGGACTAGCGGCTACAATGAGCAGTTCTTC. Protein product: CASSLGPRTSGYNEQFF.

This clone was observed a handful of times. V usage is TRBV6-1 and J usage is TRBJ2-2; 7 nucleotides match TRBD1. This CDR3 has 14 residues. V shed 5 bases, J shed 3 bases, and the junction held 3 bases outside the gene matches. The germline CDR1 and CDR2 sequences are MNHNS and SASEGT. The CDR3 sequence is CASSRTGDTGELFF. CDR3 DNA sequence: TGTGCCAGCAGTCGAACAGGGGACACCGGGGAGCTGTTTTTT.

The chain has TRBV10-2 and TRBJ2-7, with D possibly matching TRBD2 (5 bases). V dropped 2 bases and J dropped 0 bases, with 5 bases sitting between them. Germline values: CDR1 WSHSY, CDR2 SAAADI. The CDR3 is 13 residues long. The CDR3 sequence is CASSEAGSYEQYF. The CDR3 bases are TGCGCCAGCAGTGAGGCGGGCTCCTACGAGCAGTACTTC.

The chain is built from TRBV6-5 and TRBJ2-7, with 8 positions matching TRBD2. Germline trimming cut 4 bases from V and 0 bases from J; bases unmatched to any gene: 5. This CDR3 is built from 15 residues. CDR1 and CDR2 (germline): MNHEY, SVGAGI. The CDR3 spells CASSSLAGISYEQYF. CDR3 in DNA: TGTGCCAGCAGTTCTCTAGCGGGTATCTCCTACGAGCAGTACTTC.

With respect to this clone: Germline is not matched at one junction end, which may reflect a read error. J is TRBJ1-6 and V is TRBV7-9; the D is unclear. In germline, CDR1 is SEHNR, CDR2 FQNEAQ (reference sequence). The CDR3 is 12 residues long. The CDR3 bases are TGTTCCAGCAGCTTAGAAGGCGGACCCCTCCACTTT. As protein: CSSSLEGGPLHF.

The chain has TRBV5-1 and TRBJ1-1; 10 bases are a match to TRBD1. Germline V gives CDR1 SGHRS, CDR2 YFSETQ. The J segment lost 4 bases and the V segment lost 7 bases, leaving 7 bases of the junction unmatched. The CDR3 covers 14 residues. The CDR3 region has the DNA TGCGCCAGCGGACCGGACAGGGGGGGCACTGAAGCTTTCTTT. Translating gives CASGPDRGGTEAFF. Based on the CDR3 plus reference TRBV5-1 and TRBJ1-1, the full variable domain is KAGVTQTPRYLIKTRGQQVTLSCSPISGHRSVSWYQQTPGQGLQFLFEYFSETQRNKGNFPGRFSGRQFSNSRSEMNVSTLELGDSALYLCASGPDRGGTEAFFGQGTRLTVV.

The sample holds a few counts of this clone. V is TRBV6-5 and J is TRBJ1-1; D not resolved. The germline V gene encodes CDR1 MNHEY and CDR2 SVGAGI. The ends were cut back, 0 bases at V and 5 bases at J, with 7 bases in the middle. This CDR3 contains 13 residues. CDR3 nucleotides: TGTGCCAGCAGTTACTCCTGGAGGACTGAAGCTTTCTTT. Translating gives CASSYSWRTEAFF.

This chain links TRBV6-1 with TRBJ2-1; D might be TRBD2 (5 bases). The germline gives CDR1 MNHNS, CDR2 SASEGT. This CDR3 comprises 12 residues. Trimming cost V 6 bases and J 7 bases, with 10 bases left between them. The CDR3 protein is CASRRTGNEQFF. CDR3 DNA: TGTGCCAGCAGGCGGACTGGGAATGAGCAGTTCTTC.

The chain recombines TRBV27 with TRBJ2-5; 13 bases fit TRBD2. J gave up 3 bases and V 9 bases, and 7 bases lay outside the gene matches. The CDR3 totals 15 residues. In germline, CDR1 is MNHEY, CDR2 SMNVEV (reference sequence). As DNA, the CDR3 is TGTGCCAGTACTCCCGGGACTAGCGGGAAAGAGACCCAGTACTTC. Amino acid sequence: CASTPGTSGKETQYF.

This chain joins TRBV10-3 and TRBJ2-7; maybe TRBD2 (6 bases). CDR1 ENHRY and CDR2 SYGVKD come from the germline V gene. The CDR3 is 12 residues long. V dropped 8 bases and J dropped 1 base, with 9 bases sitting between them. CDR3: CAISGVSYEQYF. The CDR3, as DNA: TGTGCCATCTCGGGGGTATCCTACGAGCAGTACTTC.

J is TRBJ1-1 and V is TRBV18, with D uncertain. Per germline, CDR1 KGHSH and CDR2 LQKENI. The V end lost 1 base, the J end lost 1 base, and 10 bases lay between the germline ends. This CDR3 is 15 amino acids long. The CDR3 nucleotides are TGTGCCAGCTCACCACGGGCAGGCCCGAACACTGAAGCTTTCTTT. Amino acid sequence: CASSPRAGPNTEAFF.

The rearrangement links TRBV19 to TRBJ1-5, with 9 bases fitting TRBD1. The CDR3 length is 19 residues. Germline V gives CDR1 LNHDA, CDR2 SQIVND (reference sequence). V shed 5 bases and J 0 bases; nucleotides not matched to a gene: 14. The CDR3 protein is CASSPGTGNVDYSNQPQHF. Written as DNA, the CDR3 is TGTGCCAGTAGTCCGGGGACAGGGAATGTCGATTATAGCAATCAGCCCCAGCATTTT.